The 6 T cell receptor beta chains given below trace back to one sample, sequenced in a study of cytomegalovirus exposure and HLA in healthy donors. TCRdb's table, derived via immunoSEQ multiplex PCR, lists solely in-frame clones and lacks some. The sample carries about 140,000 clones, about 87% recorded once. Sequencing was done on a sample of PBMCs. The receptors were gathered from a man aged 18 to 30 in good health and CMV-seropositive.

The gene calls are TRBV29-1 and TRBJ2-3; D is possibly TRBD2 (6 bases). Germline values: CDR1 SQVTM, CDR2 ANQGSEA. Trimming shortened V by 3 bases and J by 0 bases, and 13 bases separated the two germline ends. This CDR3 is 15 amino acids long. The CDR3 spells CSVEGGPSSTDTQYF. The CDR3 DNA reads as TGCAGCGTTGAGGGGGGACCTTCTAGCACAGATACGCAGTATTTT.

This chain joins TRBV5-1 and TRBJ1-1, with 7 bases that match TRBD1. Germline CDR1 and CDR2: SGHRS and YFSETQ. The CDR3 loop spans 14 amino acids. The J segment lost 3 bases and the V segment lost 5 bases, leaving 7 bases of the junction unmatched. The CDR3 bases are TGCGCCAGCAGTTCTCAGGACAGGTACACTGAAGCTTTCTTT. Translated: CASSSQDRYTEAFF.

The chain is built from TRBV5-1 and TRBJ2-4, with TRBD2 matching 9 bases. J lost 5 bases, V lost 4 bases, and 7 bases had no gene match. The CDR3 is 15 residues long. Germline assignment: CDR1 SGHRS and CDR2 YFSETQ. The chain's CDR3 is CASSPVAGVENIQYF. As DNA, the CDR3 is TGCGCCAGCAGCCCCGTAGCGGGAGTGGAAAACATTCAGTACTTC.

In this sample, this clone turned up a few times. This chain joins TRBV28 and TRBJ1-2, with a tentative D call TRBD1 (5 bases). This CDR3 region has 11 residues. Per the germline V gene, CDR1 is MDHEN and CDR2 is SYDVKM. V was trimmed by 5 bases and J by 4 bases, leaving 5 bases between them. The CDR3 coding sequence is TGTGCCAGCAGTCAGGGCTATGGCTACACCTTC. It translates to CASSQGYGYTF.

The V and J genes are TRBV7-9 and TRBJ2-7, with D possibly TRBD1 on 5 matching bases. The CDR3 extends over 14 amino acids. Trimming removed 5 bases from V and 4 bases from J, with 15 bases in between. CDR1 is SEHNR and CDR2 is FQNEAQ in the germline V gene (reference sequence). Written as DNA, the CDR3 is TGTGCCAGCAGCGATAGGGGCGTTACTTACGAGCAGTACTTC. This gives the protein CASSDRGVTYEQYF.

The CDR3 DNA follows: TGTGCCAGCAGGGAAACTAGCGGGGGCACAGATACGCAGTATTTT. Encoded protein: CASRETSGGTDTQYF. The chain combines TRBV2 with TRBJ2-3; 10 bases line up with TRBD2. This CDR3 has 15 amino acids. The V gene's germline CDR1 is SNHLY and CDR2 FYNNEI. V gave up 6 bases and J gave up 1 base; unmatched junction bases: 4.